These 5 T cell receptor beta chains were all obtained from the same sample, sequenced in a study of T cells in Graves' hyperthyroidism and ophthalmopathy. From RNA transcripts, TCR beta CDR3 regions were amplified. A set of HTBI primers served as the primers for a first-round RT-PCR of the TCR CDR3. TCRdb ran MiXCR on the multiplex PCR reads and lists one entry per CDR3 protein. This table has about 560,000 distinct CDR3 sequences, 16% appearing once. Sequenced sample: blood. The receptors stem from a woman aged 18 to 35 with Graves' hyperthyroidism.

CDR3 sequence: CASSLHNSGRANEQFF. CDR3 DNA: TGCGCCAGCAGCTTGCATAATAGCGGGAGGGCCAATGAGCAGTTCTTC. The chain couples TRBV5-1 to TRBJ2-1, with 11 bases lining up with TRBD2. The CDR3 is 16 residues long. J gave up 6 bases and V 1 base, and 6 bases lay outside the gene matches. The germline V gene encodes CDR1 SGHRS and CDR2 YFSETQ.

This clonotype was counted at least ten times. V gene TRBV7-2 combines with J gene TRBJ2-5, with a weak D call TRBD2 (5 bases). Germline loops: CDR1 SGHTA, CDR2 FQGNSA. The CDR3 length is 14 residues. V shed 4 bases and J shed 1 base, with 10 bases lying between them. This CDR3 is CASSSSRGQETQYF. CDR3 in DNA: TGTGCCAGCAGCTCCTCCCGGGGCCAAGAGACCCAGTACTTC.

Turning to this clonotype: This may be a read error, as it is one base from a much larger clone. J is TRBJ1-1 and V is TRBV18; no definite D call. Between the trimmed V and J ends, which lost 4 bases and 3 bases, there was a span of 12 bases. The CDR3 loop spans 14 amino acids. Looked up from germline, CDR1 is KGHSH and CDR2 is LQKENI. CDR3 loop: CASSQGLLDTEAFF. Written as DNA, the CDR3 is TGTGCCAGCTCACAAGGGTTGTTGGACACTGAAGCTTTCTTT.

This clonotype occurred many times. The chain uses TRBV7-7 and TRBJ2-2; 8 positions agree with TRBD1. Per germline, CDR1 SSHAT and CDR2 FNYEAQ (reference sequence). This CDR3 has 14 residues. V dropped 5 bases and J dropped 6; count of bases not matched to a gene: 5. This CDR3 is CASSQGQVAGELFF. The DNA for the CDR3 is TGTGCCAGCAGCCAGGGACAGGTCGCCGGGGAGCTGTTTTTT.

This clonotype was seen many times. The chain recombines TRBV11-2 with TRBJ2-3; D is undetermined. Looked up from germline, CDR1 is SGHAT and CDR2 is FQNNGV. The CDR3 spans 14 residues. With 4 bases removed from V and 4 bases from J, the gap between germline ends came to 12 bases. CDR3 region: CASSSLEGSDTQYF. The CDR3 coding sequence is TGTGCCAGCAGCTCCCTGGAAGGCTCAGATACGCAGTATTTT.